This T cell receptor beta chain was sequenced during a study of blood T cell repertoires in COVID-19. Sequenced by immunoSEQ multiplex PCR; TCRdb stores in-frame clones only, minus some. The sample includes some 28,000 clones, roughly 85% seen only once; the top ten take around 10%. The CDR3 contains 14 residues. Trimming stripped 4 bases from V and 7 bases from J, with 16 bases between. Germline CDR1 and CDR2: SGHTA and FQGTGA. The receptor was derived from a human donor in a cohort sampled during active COVID-19. The specimen sequenced was peripheral blood. This rearrangement joins TRBV7-3 to TRBJ1-1; a weak D match, TRBD1 (6 bases). The CDR3 is CASSSSTGSGEAFF. In DNA form, the CDR3 reads TGTGCCAGCAGCTCTTCAACAGGGTCCGGTGAAGCTTTCTTT.